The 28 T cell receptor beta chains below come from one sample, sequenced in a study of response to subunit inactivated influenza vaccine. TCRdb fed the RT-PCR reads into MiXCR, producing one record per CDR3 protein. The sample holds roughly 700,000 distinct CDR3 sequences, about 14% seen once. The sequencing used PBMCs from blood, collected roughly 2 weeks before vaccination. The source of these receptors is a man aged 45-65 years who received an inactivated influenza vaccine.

The CDR3 loop reads CSVDGPGGRDYEQYF. The CDR3 DNA reads TGCAGCGTTGATGGACCGGGCGGGAGGGACTACGAGCAGTACTTC. V is TRBV29-1 and J is TRBJ2-7; TRBD2 aligns across 9 bases. The CDR3 extends over 15 amino acids. Trimming took 3 bases from V and 3 from J; bases not matched to a gene: 9. Germline CDR1 reads SQVTM; CDR2 reads ANQGSEA.

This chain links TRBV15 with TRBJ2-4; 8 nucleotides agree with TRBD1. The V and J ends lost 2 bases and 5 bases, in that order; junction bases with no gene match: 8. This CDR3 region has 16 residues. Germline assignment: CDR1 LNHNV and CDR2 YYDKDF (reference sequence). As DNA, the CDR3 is TGTGCCACCAGCAGAACATCAGGGGGCTGGGAAAACATTCAGTACTTC. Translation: CATSRTSGGWENIQYF.

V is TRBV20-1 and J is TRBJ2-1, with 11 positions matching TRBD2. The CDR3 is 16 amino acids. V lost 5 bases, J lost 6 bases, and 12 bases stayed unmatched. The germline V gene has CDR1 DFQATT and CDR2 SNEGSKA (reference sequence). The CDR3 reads CSAVLFSGRASNEQFF. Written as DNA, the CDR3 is TGCAGTGCTGTTTTATTTAGCGGGAGGGCATCCAATGAGCAGTTCTTC.

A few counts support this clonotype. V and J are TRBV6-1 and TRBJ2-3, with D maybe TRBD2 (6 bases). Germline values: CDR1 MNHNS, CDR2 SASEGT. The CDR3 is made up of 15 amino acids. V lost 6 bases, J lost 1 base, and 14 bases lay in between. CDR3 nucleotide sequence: TGTGCCAGCAGAAAGGACGGGACTGGCACAGATACGCAGTATTTT. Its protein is CASRKDGTGTDTQYF.

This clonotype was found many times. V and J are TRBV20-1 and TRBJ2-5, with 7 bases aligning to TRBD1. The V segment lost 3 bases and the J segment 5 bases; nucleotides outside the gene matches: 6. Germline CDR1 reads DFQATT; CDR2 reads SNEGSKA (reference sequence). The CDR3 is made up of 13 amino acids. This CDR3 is CSARETGRETQYF. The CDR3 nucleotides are TGCAGTGCTAGGGAGACAGGGCGGGAGACCCAGTACTTC.

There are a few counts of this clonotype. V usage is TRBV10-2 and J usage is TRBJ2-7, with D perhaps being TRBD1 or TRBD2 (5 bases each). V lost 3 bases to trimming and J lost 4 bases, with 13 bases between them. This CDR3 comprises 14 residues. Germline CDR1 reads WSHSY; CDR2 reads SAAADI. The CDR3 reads CASSEGTGYYEQYF. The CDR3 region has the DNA TGCGCCAGCAGTGAAGGGACGGGCTATTACGAGCAGTACTTC.

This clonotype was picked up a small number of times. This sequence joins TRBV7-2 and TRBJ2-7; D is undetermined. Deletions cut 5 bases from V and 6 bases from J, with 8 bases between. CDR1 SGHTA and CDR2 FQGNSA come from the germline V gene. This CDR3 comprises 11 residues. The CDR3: CASSNSREQYF. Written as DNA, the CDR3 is TGTGCCAGCAGCAATAGCCGCGAGCAGTACTTC.

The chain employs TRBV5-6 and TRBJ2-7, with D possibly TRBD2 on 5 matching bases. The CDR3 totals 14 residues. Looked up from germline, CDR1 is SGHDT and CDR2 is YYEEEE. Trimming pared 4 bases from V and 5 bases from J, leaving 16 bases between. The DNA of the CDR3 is TGTGCCAGCAGCCTGCGGACTCCCTCGCACGAGCAGTACTTC. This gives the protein CASSLRTPSHEQYF.

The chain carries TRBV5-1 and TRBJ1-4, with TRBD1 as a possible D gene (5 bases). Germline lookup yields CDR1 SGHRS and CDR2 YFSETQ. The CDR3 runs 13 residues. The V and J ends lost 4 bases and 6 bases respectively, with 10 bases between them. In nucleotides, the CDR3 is TGCGCCAGCAGCACCCCCAGGGATGAAAAACTGTTTTTT. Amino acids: CASSTPRDEKLFF.

CDR3 protein: CASSGLEASDTQYF. The CDR3 nucleotides read TGTGCCAGCAGCGGTCTAGAAGCTTCAGATACGCAGTATTTT. The chain recombines TRBV9 with TRBJ2-3; D is unresolved. CDR1 and CDR2 (germline): SGDLS, YYNGEE. The V gene lost 3 bases and the J gene lost 4 bases, with 12 bases spanning the gap. The length of the CDR3 is 14 residues.

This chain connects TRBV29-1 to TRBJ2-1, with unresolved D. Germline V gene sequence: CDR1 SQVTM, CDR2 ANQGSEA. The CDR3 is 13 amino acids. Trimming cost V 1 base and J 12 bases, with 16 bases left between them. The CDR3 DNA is TGCAGCGTTGAAGTCATCCCTAATGAGGTGCAGTTCTTC. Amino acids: CSVEVIPNEVQFF.

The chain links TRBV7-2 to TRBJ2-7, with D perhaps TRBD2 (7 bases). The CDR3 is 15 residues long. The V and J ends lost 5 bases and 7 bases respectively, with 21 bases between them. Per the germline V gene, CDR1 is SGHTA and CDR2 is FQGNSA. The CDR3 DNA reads TGTGCCAGCAGCCCCCTAGGCCGCGGGGGCAGGGAGCAGTACTTC. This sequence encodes CASSPLGRGGREQYF. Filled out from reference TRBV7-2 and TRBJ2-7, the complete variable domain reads GAGVSQSPSNKVTEKGKDVELRCDPISGHTALYWYRQSLGQGLEFLIYFQGNSAPDKSGLPSDRFSAERTGGSVSTLTIQRTQQEDSAVYLCASSPLGRGGREQYFGPGTRLTVT.

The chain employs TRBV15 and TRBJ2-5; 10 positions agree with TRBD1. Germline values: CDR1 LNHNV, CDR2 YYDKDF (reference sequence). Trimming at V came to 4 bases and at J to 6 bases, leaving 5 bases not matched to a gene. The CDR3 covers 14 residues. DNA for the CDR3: TGTGCCACCAGCACCTTGGACAGGGGGAAGACCCAGTACTTC. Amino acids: CATSTLDRGKTQYF. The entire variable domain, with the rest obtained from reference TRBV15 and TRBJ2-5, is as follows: DAMVIQNPRYQVTQFGKPVTLSCSQTLNHNVMYWYQQKSSQAPKLLFHYYDKDFNNEADTPDNFQSRRPNTSFCFLDIRSPGLGDTAMYLCATSTLDRGKTQYFGPGTRLLVL.

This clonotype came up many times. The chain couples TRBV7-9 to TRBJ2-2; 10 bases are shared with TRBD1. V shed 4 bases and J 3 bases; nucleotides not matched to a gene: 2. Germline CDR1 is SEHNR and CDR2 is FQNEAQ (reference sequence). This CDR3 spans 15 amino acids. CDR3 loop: CASSYGTGDTGELFF. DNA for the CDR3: TGTGCCAGCAGCTACGGGACAGGGGACACCGGGGAGCTGTTTTTT.

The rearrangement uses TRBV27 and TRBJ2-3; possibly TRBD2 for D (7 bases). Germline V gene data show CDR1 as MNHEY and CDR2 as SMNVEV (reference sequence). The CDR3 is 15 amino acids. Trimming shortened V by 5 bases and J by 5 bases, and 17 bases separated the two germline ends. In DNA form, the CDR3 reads TGTGCCAGCAGTCCCCTCGGGGGGCCGGGAGATACGCAGTATTTT. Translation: CASSPLGGPGDTQYF.

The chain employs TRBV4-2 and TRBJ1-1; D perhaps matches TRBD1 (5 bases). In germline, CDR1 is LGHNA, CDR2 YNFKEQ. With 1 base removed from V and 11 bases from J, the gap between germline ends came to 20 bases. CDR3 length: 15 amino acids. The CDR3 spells CASSQGGGDVPRAFF. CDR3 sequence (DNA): TGTGCCAGCAGCCAAGGGGGCGGGGACGTACCGAGGGCTTTCTTT.

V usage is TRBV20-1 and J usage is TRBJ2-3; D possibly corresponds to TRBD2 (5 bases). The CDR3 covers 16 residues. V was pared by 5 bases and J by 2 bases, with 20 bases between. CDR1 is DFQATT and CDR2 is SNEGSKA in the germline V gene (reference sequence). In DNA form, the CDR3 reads TGCAGTGCTCCCCATGAGGGAGCCTTACTCACAGATACGCAGTATTTT. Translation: CSAPHEGALLTDTQYF.

The chain's CDR3 is CASSVGGQGASYEQYF. In DNA form, the CDR3 reads TGTGCCAGCAGCGTAGGAGGACAGGGGGCTTCCTACGAGCAGTACTTC. The chain is built from TRBV7-2 and TRBJ2-7, with 11 bases that match TRBD1. Germline CDR1 is SGHTA and CDR2 is FQGNSA. V shed 5 bases, J shed 1 base, and the junction held 7 bases outside the gene matches. This CDR3 has 16 amino acids.

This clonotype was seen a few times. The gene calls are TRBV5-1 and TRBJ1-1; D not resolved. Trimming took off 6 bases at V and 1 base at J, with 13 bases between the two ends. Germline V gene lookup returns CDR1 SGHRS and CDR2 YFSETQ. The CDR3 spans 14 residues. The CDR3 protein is CASKGRYANTEAFF. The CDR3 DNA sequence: TGCGCCAGCAAGGGTAGATATGCGAACACTGAAGCTTTCTTT. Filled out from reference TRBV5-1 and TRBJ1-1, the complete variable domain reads KAGVTQTPRYLIKTRGQQVTLSCSPISGHRSVSWYQQTPGQGLQFLFEYFSETQRNKGNFPGRFSGRQFSNSRSEMNVSTLELGDSALYLCASKGRYANTEAFFGQGTRLTVV.

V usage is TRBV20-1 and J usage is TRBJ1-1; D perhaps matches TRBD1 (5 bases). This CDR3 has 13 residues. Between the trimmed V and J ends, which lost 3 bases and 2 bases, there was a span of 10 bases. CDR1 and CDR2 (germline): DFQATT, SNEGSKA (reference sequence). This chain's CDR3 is CSASPGGNTEAFF. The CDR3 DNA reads TGCAGTGCTAGTCCGGGGGGAAACACTGAAGCTTTCTTT.

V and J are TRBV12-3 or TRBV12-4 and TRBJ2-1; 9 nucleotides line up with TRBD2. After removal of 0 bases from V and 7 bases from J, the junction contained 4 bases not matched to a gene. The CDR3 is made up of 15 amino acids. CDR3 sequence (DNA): TGTGCCAGCAGTTTAGCGCGCGGGGGGGCGAATGAGCAGTTCTTC. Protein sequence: CASSLARGGANEQFF.

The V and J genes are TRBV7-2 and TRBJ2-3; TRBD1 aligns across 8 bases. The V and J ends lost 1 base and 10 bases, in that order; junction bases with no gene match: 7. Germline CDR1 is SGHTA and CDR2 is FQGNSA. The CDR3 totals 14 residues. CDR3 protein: CASSLGTGGTPQYF. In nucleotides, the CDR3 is TGTGCCAGCAGCTTAGGTACAGGGGGGACCCCGCAGTATTTT. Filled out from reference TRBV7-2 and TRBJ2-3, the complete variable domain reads GAGVSQSPSNKVTEKGKDVELRCDPISGHTALYWYRQSLGQGLEFLIYFQGNSAPDKSGLPSDRFSAERTGGSVSTLTIQRTQQEDSAVYLCASSLGTGGTPQYFGPGTRLTVL.

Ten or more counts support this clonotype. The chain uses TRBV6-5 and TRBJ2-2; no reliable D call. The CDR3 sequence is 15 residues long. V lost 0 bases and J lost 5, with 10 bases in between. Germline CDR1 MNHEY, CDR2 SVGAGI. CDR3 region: CASSYSKGWTGELFF. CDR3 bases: TGTGCCAGCAGTTACTCGAAAGGGTGGACCGGGGAGCTGTTTTTT.

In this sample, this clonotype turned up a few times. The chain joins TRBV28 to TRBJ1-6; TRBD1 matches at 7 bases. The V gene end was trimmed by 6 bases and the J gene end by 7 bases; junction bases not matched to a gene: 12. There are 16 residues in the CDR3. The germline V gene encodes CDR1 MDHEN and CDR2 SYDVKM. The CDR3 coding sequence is TGTGCCAGCAGCTCCCGACAGGGTGTAGGGAATTCACCCCTCCACTTT. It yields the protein CASSSRQGVGNSPLHF.

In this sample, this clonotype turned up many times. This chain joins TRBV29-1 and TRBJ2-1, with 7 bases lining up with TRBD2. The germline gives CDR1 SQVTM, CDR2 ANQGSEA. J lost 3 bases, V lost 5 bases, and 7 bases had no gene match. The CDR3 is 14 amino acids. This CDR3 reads CSVSTQRGYNEQFF. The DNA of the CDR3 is TGCAGCGTTAGTACCCAGCGGGGCTACAATGAGCAGTTCTTC.

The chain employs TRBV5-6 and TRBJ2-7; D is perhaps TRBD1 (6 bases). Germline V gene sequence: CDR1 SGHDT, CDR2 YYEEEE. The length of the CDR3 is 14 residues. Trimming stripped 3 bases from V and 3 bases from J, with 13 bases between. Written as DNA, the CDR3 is TGTGCCAGCAGCTCCCGCAGGGGATACTACGAGCAGTACTTC. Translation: CASSSRRGYYEQYF.

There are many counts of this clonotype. CDR3 protein: CASSLGEGRQETQYF. CDR3 coding DNA: TGTGCCAGCAGCTTGGGAGAGGGGCGGCAAGAGACCCAGTACTTC. The V call is TRBV5-5, the J call TRBJ2-5; perhaps D is TRBD1 or TRBD2 (5 bases each). The germline CDR1 and CDR2 sequences are SGHKS and YYEKEE (reference sequence). CDR3 length: 15 residues. With 0 bases removed from V and 2 bases from J, the gap between germline ends came to 11 bases.

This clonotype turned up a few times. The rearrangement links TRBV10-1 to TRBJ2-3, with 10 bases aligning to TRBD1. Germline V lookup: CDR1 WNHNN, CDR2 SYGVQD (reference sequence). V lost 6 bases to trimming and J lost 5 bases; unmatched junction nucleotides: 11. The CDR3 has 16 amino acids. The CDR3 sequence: CASRPGQGLEGDTQYF. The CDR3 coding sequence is TGCGCCAGCAGACCGGGACAGGGGCTCGAGGGAGATACGCAGTATTTT.